Sequencing of this TCR beta chain was carried out in a study of PD-L1 blockade in urothelial cancer. Study details: Each patient had 0 to 3 earlier chemotherapy regimens.

With 0 bases removed from V and 1 base from J, the gap between germline ends came to 7 bases. This CDR3 has 14 amino acids. CDR1 SGDLS and CDR2 YYNGEE come from the germline V gene. Time point specified: peripheral blood 6 weeks after treatment start. Profiled with immunoSEQ multiplex PCR; TCRdb holds only in-frame clones, not every one. Seen here are roughly 120,000 clones, around 89% observed once, and the top ten hold approximately 1.7%. The sample here was PBMCs, taken around atezolizumab (anti-PD-L1) treatment. The V and J genes are TRBV9 and TRBJ1-1; no clear D. The clonotype originates from a man between 60 and 75 years old with urothelial cancer. DNA of the CDR3: TGTGCCAGCAGCGTAGATCAGCGGAACACTGAAGCTTTCTTT. This codes for CASSVDQRNTEAFF.